What follows are 2 T cell receptor beta chains derived from one specimen sequenced in a study of T cell changes during pregnancy in multiple sclerosis. Measured with immunoSEQ multiplex PCR; TCRdb has only the in-frame clones, and not every one. The sample contains about 72,000 clones, 91% of which appear only once. The sample was peripheral blood, taken in the third trimester of pregnancy. These receptors originate from a female donor in good health, enrolled as a control in a pregnancy study.

This clone appeared once. The J gene is TRBJ2-6, the V gene TRBV7-2; D is unresolved. This CDR3 spans 17 amino acids. The V end was cut by 1 base, the J end by 1 base, with 11 bases between. Germline CDR1 and CDR2: SGHTA and FQGNSA. The CDR3 DNA reads as TGTGCCAGCAGCTTAGGAGCGTCTAATTCTGGGGCCAACGTCCTGACTTTC. Translating gives CASSLGASNSGANVLTF.

The rearrangement uses TRBV4-1 and TRBJ2-1, with 8 bases identical to TRBD2. J lost 0 bases, V lost 3 bases, and 4 bases had no gene match. The CDR3 is 16 residues long. Per the germline V gene, CDR1 is MGHRA and CDR2 is YSYEKL. This CDR3 reads CASSQLSGSSYNEQFF. CDR3 sequence (DNA): TGCGCCAGCAGCCAGTTGAGCGGGAGCTCCTACAATGAGCAGTTCTTC.